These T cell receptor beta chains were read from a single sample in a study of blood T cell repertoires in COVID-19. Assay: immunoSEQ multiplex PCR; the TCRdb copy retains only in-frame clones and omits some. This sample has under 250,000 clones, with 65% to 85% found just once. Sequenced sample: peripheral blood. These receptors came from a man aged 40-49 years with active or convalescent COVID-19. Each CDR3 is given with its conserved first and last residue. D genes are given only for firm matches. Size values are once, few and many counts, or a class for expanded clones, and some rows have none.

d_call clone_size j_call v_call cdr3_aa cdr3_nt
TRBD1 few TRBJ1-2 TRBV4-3 CASSPEQGGPFFNYGYTF TGCGCCAGCAGCCCAGAACAGGGGGGCCCCTTTTTTAACTATGGCTACACCTTC
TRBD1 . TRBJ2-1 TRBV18 CASSPPGTGYNEQFF TGTGCCAGCTCACCACCTGGGACAGGGTACAATGAGCAGTTCTTC
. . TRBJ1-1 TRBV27 CASTPSLLNTEAFF TGTGCCAGCACTCCCTCACTACTGAACACTGAAGCTTTCTTT
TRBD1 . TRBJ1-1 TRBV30 CAWSSRQGGTEAFF TGTGCCTGGAGTTCCCGACAGGGGGGCACTGAAGCTTTCTTT
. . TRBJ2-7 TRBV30 CAWSPVNHEQYF TGTGCCTGGAGTCCAGTGAACCACGAGCAGTACTTC
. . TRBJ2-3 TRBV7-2 CASSPVGGAADTQYF TGTGCCAGCAGCCCAGTGGGGGGGGCAGCAGATACGCAGTATTTT
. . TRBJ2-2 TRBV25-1 CASSAAGRLNTGELFF TGTGCCAGCAGTGCAGCGGGTCGCCTGAACACCGGGGAGCTGTTTTTT
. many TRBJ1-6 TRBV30 CAWRPQVASPGLHF TGTGCCTGGAGGCCCCAAGTTGCCTCCCCAGGCCTCCACTTT
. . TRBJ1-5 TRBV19 CASSLNGYSNQPQHF TGTGCCAGTAGTTTGAACGGGTATAGCAATCAGCCCCAGCATTTT
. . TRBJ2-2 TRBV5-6 CASSLGEGVAAGELFF TGTGCCAGCAGCTTGGGTGAGGGGGTAGCCGCCGGGGAGCTGTTTTTT
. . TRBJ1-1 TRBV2 CASSFPGGTEAFF TGTGCCAGCTCCTTCCCGGGAGGCACTGAAGCTTTCTTT
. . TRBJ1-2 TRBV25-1 CASSALGGYGYTF TGTGCCAGCAGTGCTTTGGGGGGTTATGGCTACACCTTC
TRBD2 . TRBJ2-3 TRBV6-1 CASSESPRASGRSTDTQYF TGTGCCAGCAGTGAAAGTCCCCGGGCTAGCGGGAGGTCAACAGATACGCAGTATTTT
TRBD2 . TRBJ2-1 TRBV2 CASNLGEGYEQFF TGTGCCAGCAACCTAGGGGAGGGCTATGAGCAGTTCTTC
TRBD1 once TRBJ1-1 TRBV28 CASSFGQGGKSEAFF TGTGCCAGCAGTTTCGGACAGGGTGGTAAGTCTGAAGCTTTCTTT
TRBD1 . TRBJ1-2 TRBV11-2 CASRWTGDYGYTF TGTGCCAGCAGGTGGACAGGGGACTATGGCTACACCTTC
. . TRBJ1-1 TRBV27 CASSSSGLPVFF TGTGCCAGCAGTTCATCGGGCCTTCCTGTTTTCTTT
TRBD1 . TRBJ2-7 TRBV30 CAWKGQGYEQYF TGTGCCTGGAAAGGACAGGGCTACGAGCAGTACTTC
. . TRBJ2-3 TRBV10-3 CAISESRDTQYF TGTGCCATCAGTGAGTCCAGAGATACGCAGTATTTT
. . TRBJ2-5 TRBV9 CASSVNGYQETQYF TGTGCCAGCAGCGTAAACGGTTACCAAGAGACCCAGTACTTC
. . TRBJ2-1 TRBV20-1 CSASRSFPGNEQFF TGCAGTGCTAGTAGAAGTTTTCCGGGAAATGAGCAGTTCTTC
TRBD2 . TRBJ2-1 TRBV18 CASRNLAGVNNEQFF TGTGCCAGCCGCAACCTAGCGGGAGTCAACAATGAGCAGTTCTTC
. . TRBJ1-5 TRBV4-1 CASSQVSGTSNQPQHF TGCGCCAGCAGCCAAGTATCAGGGACTTCCAATCAGCCCCAGCATTTT
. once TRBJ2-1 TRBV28 CASSSVTPSSYNEQFF TGTGCCAGCAGTTCAGTTACCCCAAGCTCCTACAATGAGCAGTTCTTC
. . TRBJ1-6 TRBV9 CASGGGGSYNSPLHF TGTGCCAGCGGGGGGGGTGGCAGTTATAATTCACCCCTCCACTTT
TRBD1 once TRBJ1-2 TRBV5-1 CASSQTGEFGYTF TGCGCCAGCAGCCAGACAGGGGAGTTTGGCTACACCTTC
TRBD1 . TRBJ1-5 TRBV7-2 CASRAGTEQPQHF TGTGCCAGCAGAGCAGGGACAGAACAGCCCCAGCATTTT
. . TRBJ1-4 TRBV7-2 CASSLFINEKLFF TGTGCCAGCAGCCTATTTATTAATGAAAAACTGTTTTTT
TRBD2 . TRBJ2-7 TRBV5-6 CASSLGGGSSYEQYF TGTGCCAGCAGCTTGGGCGGGGGGAGCTCCTACGAGCAGTACTTC
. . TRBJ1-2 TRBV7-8 CASSLAVFGNYGYTF TGTGCCAGCAGCTTAGCTGTATTCGGGAACTATGGCTACACCTTC
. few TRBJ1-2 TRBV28 CASSSGRRGYTF TGTGCCAGCAGTTCAGGACGGAGGGGCTACACCTTC
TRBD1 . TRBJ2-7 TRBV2 CASTTGTGSYEQYF TGTGCCAGCACAACCGGGACAGGGTCTTACGAGCAGTACTTC
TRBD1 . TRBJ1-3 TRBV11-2 CASSLSGQGSGNTIYF TGTGCCAGCAGCTTGTCGGGACAGGGCTCTGGAAACACCATATATTTT